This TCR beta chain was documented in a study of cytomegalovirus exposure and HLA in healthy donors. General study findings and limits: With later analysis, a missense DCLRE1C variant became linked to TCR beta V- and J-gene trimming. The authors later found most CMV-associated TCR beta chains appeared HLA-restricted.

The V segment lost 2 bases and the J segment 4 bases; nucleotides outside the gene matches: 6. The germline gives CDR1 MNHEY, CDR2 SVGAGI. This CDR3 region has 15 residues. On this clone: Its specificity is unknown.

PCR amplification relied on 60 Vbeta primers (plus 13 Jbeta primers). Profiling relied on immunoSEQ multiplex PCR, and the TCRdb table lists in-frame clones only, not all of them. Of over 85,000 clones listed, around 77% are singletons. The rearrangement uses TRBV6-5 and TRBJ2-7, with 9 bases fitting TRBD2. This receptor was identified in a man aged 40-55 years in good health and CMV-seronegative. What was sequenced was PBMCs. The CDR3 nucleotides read TGTGCCAGCAGTTACACGCCTAGCGGGACGTACGAGCAGTACTTC. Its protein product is CASSYTPSGTYEQYF.